This is a list of T cell receptor beta chains from one sample in a study of T-cell reconstitution after alpha-beta-depleted transplantation in children. TCRdb re-analysed the PCR reads in MiXCR, keeping a single row per CDR3 protein. The table has nearly 250,000 distinct CDR3 sequences, 7.5% to 9.5% seen once. The specimen was PBMCs, mostly from graft donor cells, collected 180 days after TCRalphabeta/CD19-depleted stem cell transplant. Receptors originate from a male patient younger than 18 who had a stem cell transplant for acute lymphoblastic leukemia, so the T cells may come from the graft donor. Both conserved end residues are part of each CDR3. The D gene is left open where the match is weak. Part of the rows lack a size; the others show once, few, many or a class for expanded clones.

v_gene	j_gene	abundance	d_gene	CDR3aa	CDR3nt
TRBV7-3	TRBJ2-7	many	NA	CASSPRGYYEQYF	TGTGCCAGCAGCCCCCGAGGGTATTACGAGCAGTACTTC
TRBV7-2	TRBJ1-1	many	NA	CASSLQENTEAFF	TGTGCCAGCAGCTTACAGGAGAACACTGAAGCTTTCTTT
TRBV29-1	TRBJ2-1	many	TRBD2	CSVEGKGTSGNNEQFF	TGCAGCGTTGAAGGGAAGGGGACTAGCGGGAACAATGAGCAGTTCTTC
TRBV3-1	TRBJ2-7	few	TRBD1	CASSQGWDRDPNEQYF	TGTGCCAGCAGCCAAGGATGGGACAGGGACCCTAACGAGCAGTACTTC
TRBV20-1	TRBJ2-7	many	TRBD2	CSAPTSGATYEQYF	TGCAGTGCTCCGACTAGCGGGGCGACCTACGAGCAGTACTTC
TRBV9	TRBJ2-1	many	TRBD2	CASSVGSGGNNEQFF	TGTGCCAGCAGCGTAGGAAGCGGGGGTAACAATGAGCAGTTCTTC
TRBV7-9	TRBJ2-5	many	NA	CASSGGRNF	TGTGCCAGCAGCGGCGGCAGGAACTTC
TRBV7-9	TRBJ1-4	few	TRBD1	CASSSGQGTNEKLFF	TGTGCCAGCAGCTCCGGACAGGGGACTAATGAAAAACTGTTTTTT
TRBV20-1	TRBJ1-1	NA	TRBD1	CSAVSGTGGSGTEAFF	TGCAGTGCCGTATCCGGGACAGGGGGCTCGGGCACTGAAGCTTTCTTT
TRBV7-6	TRBJ2-5	many	NA	CASSFGDFQETQYF	TGTGCCAGCAGCTTTGGGGACTTCCAAGAGACCCAGTACTTC
TRBV25-1	TRBJ2-5	many	TRBD2	CASSTPGLARETQYF	TGTGCCAGCAGTACTCCGGGACTAGCTAGGGAGACCCAGTACTTC
TRBV29-1	TRBJ2-7	many	NA	CSVQGWRYSEQYF	TGCAGCGTTCAGGGTTGGAGATATAGCGAGCAGTACTTC
TRBV20-1	TRBJ1-5	many	TRBD1	CSTSTGVNQPQHF	TGCAGTACCTCGACAGGGGTTAATCAGCCCCAGCATTTT
TRBV9	TRBJ1-5	many	NA	CASSKGMGVNQPQHF	TGTGCCAGCAGTAAGGGGATGGGAGTGAATCAGCCCCAGCATTTT
TRBV7-9	TRBJ2-1	many	TRBD2	CASSPRTSGSKYNEQFF	TGTGCCAGCAGCCCCCGGACTAGCGGGAGTAAATACAATGAGCAGTTCTTC
TRBV25-1	TRBJ2-1	many	NA	CASSENGGIYNEQFF	TGTGCCAGCAGTGAAAATGGGGGGATATACAATGAGCAGTTCTTC
TRBV18	TRBJ1-5	NA	NA	CASSPEAQRQPQHF	TGTGCCAGCTCTCCGGAGGCCCAGAGACAGCCCCAGCATTTT
TRBV9	TRBJ2-7	many	TRBD2	CASSSRGSGGEQYF	TGTGCCAGCAGCTCCCGTGGGTCGGGGGGCGAGCAGTACTTC
TRBV24-1	TRBJ2-2	many	NA	CATSSSTGSNTGELFF	TGTGCCACCAGTTCTTCAACCGGTTCGAACACCGGGGAGCTGTTTTTT
TRBV24-1	TRBJ1-1	many	NA	CATSDSGGEAFF	TGTGCCACCAGTGATTCGGGGGGGGAAGCTTTCTTT
TRBV29-1	TRBJ1-2	many	NA	CSVGAGALNYGYTF	TGCAGCGTGGGTGCAGGGGCCCTAAACTATGGCTACACCTTC
TRBV19	TRBJ2-7	many	NA	CASKTTGSSYEQYF	TGTGCCAGTAAGACCACCGGAAGCTCCTACGAGCAGTACTTC
TRBV7-9	TRBJ1-1	many	NA	CASSPDSPQRSPEAFF	TGTGCCAGCAGCCCCGACTCCCCTCAGAGGTCCCCTGAAGCTTTCTTT
TRBV6-5	TRBJ1-2	many	NA	CASSYSGGSANYGYTF	TGTGCCAGCAGTTACTCGGGGGGCTCAGCGAACTATGGCTACACCTTC
TRBV27	TRBJ2-1	few	NA	CASSLSWGNGNEQFF	TGTGCCAGCAGTTTATCGTGGGGAAATGGAAATGAGCAGTTCTTC
TRBV21-1	TRBJ2-7	many	NA	CASSKIGDEQYF	TGTGCCAGCAGCAAAATCGGGGACGAGCAGTACTTC
TRBV5-1	TRBJ1-6	many	NA	CASSLDSSANSPLHF	TGCGCCAGCAGCTTGGACAGTTCCGCGAATTCACCCCTCCACTTT
TRBV13	TRBJ2-7	many	NA	CASSRGVYEQYF	TGTGCCAGCAGCCGAGGGGTCTACGAGCAGTACTTC
TRBV5-1	TRBJ2-3	many	NA	CASSLRRTTDTQYF	TGCGCCAGCAGCTTACGGCGGACGACAGATACGCAGTATTTT
TRBV14	TRBJ2-5	many	NA	CASSQGNVGETQYF	TGTGCCAGCAGCCAAGGAAACGTGGGGGAGACCCAGTACTTC
TRBV27	TRBJ2-7	many	NA	CASSGTSSYEQYF	TGTGCCAGCAGTGGGACTTCCTCCTACGAGCAGTACTTC
TRBV7-9	TRBJ1-2	few	TRBD1	CASSPSRDSPYGYTF	TGTGCCAGCAGCCCGTCCCGGGACAGCCCATATGGCTACACCTTC
TRBV11-2	TRBJ1-1	NA	NA	CASTLHGGVNTEAFF	TGTGCCAGCACCTTACATGGCGGGGTGAACACTGAAGCTTTCTTT
TRBV23-1	TRBJ2-7	NA	NA	CASSQSGTNSYEQYF	TGCGCCAGCAGTCAATCGGGGACAAACTCCTACGAGCAGTACTTC
TRBV3-1	TRBJ2-5	many	NA	CASSQDRQETQYF	TGTGCCAGCAGCCAAGATCGCCAAGAGACCCAGTACTTC
TRBV11-2	TRBJ2-3	many	NA	CASSYRTTTGRSTDTQYF	TGTGCCAGCAGCTACCGCACAACGACAGGGAGGTCCACAGATACGCAGTATTTT
TRBV29-1	TRBJ2-1	many	NA	CSVESATTYNEQFF	TGCAGCGTTGAATCGGCTACCACCTACAATGAGCAGTTCTTC
TRBV6-5	TRBJ1-3	NA	NA	CASSYGHPSGNTIYF	TGTGCCAGCAGTTATGGGCACCCCTCTGGAAACACCATATATTTT
TRBV5-1	TRBJ2-5	many	NA	CASSLVWGRETQYF	TGCGCCAGCAGCTTGGTGTGGGGCCGGGAGACCCAGTACTTC
TRBV7-9	TRBJ2-5	many	NA	CASSYGGETQYF	TGTGCCAGCAGCTACGGCGGAGAGACCCAGTACTTC